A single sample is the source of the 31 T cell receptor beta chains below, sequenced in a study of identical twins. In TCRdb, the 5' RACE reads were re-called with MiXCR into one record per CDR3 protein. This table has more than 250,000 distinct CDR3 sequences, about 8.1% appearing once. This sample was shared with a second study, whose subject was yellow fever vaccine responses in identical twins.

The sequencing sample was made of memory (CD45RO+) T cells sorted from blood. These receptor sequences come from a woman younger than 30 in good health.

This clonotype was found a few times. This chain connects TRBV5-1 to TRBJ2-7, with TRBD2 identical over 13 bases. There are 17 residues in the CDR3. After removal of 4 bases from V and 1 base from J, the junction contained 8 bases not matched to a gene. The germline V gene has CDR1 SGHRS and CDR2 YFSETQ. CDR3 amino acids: CASSLGTSGVGSYEQYV. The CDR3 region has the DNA TGCGCCAGCAGCCTAGGGACTAGCGGGGTTGGTTCCTACGAGCAGTACGTC.

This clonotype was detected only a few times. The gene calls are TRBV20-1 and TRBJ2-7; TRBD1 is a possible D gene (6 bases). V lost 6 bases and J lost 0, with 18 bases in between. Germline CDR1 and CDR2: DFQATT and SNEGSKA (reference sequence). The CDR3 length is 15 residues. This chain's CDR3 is CSALSPDRSSYEQYV. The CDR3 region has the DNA TGCAGTGCCCTCTCCCCGGACAGAAGCTCCTACGAGCAGTACGTC.

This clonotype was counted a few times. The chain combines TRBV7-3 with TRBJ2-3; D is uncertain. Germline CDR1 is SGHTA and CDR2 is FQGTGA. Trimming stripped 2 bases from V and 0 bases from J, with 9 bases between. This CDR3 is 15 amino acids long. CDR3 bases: TGTGCCAGCAGCTTATGGGTTACTAGCACAGATACGCAGTATTTT. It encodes CASSLWVTSTDTQYF.

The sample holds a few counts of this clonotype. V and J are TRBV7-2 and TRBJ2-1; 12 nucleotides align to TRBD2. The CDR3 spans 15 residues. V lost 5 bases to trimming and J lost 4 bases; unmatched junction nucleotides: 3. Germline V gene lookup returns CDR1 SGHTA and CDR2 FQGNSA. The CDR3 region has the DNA TGTGCCAGCAGCCGGACTAGCGGGGAATACAATGAGCAGTTCTTC. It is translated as CASSRTSGEYNEQFF.

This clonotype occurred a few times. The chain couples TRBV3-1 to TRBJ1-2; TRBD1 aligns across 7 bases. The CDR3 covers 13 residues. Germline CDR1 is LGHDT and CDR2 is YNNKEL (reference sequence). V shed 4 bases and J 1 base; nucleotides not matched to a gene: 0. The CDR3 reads CASSRDSNYGYTF. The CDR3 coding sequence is TGTGCCAGCAGCCGGGACAGTAACTATGGCTACACCTTC.

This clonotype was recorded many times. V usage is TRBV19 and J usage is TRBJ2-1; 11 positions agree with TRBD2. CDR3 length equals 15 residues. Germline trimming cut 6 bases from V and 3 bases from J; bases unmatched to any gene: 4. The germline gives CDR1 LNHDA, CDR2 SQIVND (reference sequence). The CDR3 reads CASRPGLAVYNEQFF. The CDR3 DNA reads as TGTGCCAGTAGACCGGGACTAGCGGTCTACAATGAGCAGTTCTTC.

This CDR3 reads CASSFGRGRDGYTF. CDR3 DNA sequence: TGTGCCAGCAGCTTTGGCAGGGGGCGCGATGGCTACACCTTC. The chain employs TRBV7-2 and TRBJ1-2; 8 bases line up with TRBD1. The V gene end was trimmed by 3 bases and the J gene end by 6 bases; junction bases not matched to a gene: 6. CDR1 SGHTA and CDR2 FQGNSA come from the germline V gene. The CDR3 sequence is 14 residues long.

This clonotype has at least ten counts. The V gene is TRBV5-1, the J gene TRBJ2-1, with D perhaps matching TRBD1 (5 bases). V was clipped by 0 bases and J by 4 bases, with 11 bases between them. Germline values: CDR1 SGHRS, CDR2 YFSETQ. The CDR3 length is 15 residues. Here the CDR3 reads CASSLVRDPYNEQFF. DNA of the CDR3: TGCGCCAGCAGCTTGGTCAGGGATCCGTACAATGAGCAGTTCTTC.

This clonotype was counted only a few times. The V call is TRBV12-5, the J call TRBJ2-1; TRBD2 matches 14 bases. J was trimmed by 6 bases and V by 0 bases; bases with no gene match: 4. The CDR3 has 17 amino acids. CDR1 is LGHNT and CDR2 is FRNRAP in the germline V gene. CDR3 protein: CASGLVAGTSGSNEQFF. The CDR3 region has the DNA TGTGCTAGTGGTTTGGTAGCAGGGACTAGCGGGAGCAATGAGCAGTTCTTC. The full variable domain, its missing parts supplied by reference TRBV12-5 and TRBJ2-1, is DARVTQTPRHKVTEMGQEVTMRCQPILGHNTVFWYRQTMMQGLELLAYFRNRAPLDDSGMPKDRFSAEMPDATLATLKIQPSEPRDSAVYFCASGLVAGTSGSNEQFFGPGTRLTVL.

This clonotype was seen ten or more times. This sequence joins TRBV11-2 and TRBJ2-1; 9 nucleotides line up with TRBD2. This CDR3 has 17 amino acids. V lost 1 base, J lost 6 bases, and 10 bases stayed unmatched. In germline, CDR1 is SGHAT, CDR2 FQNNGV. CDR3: CASSLVRPLAGTNEQFF. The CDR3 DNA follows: TGTGCCAGCAGCTTAGTGAGGCCTCTAGCGGGAACCAATGAGCAGTTCTTC.

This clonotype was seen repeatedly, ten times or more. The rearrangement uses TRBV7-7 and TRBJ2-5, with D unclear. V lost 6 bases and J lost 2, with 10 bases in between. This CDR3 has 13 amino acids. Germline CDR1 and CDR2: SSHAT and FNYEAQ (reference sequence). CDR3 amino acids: CASSLGLQETQYF. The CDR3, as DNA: TGTGCCAGCAGTTTGGGCCTTCAAGAGACCCAGTACTTC.

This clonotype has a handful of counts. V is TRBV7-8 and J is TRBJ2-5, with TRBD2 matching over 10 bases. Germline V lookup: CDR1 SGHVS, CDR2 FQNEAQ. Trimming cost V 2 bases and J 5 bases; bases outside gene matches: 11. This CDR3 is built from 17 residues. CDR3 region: CASSLYLAGAGGETQYF. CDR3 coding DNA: TGTGCCAGCAGCTTATACCTAGCGGGAGCCGGCGGGGAGACCCAGTACTTC.

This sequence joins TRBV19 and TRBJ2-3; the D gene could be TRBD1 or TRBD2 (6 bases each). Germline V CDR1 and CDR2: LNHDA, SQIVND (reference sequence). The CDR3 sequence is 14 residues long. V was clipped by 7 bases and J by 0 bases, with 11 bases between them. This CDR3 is CASTWGASTDTQYF. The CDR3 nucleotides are TGTGCCAGTACGTGGGGGGCGAGCACAGATACGCAGTATTTT.

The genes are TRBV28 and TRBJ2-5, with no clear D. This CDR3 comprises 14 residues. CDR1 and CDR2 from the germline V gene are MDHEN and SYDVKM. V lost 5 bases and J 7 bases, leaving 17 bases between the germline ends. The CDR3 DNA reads TGTGCCAGCAGTCCTCAACCAGGCGTAGGGACCCAGTACTTC. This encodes CASSPQPGVGTQYF. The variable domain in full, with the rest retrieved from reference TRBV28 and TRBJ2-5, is DVKVTQSSRYLVKRTGEKVFLECVQDMDHENMFWYRQDPGLGLRLIYFSYDVKMKEKGDIPEGYSVSREKKERFSLILESASTNQTSMYLCASSPQPGVGTQYFGPGTRLLVL.

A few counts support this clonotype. CDR3 sequence reads: CSAPDRASNSPLHF. The CDR3 bases are TGCAGTGCGCCGGACAGGGCAAGTAATTCACCCCTCCACTTT. The chain combines TRBV20-1 with TRBJ1-6, with 8 bases identical to TRBD1. The germline V gene has CDR1 DFQATT and CDR2 SNEGSKA (reference sequence). V lost 6 bases and J lost 6; bases outside the gene matches: 7. The length of the CDR3 is 14 residues.

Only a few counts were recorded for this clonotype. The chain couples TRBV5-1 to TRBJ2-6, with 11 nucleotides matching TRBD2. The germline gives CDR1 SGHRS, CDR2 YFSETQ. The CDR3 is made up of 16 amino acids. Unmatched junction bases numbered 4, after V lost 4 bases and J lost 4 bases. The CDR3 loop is CASSIAGGAGANVLTF. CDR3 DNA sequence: TGCGCCAGCAGCATAGCGGGAGGGGCAGGGGCCAACGTCCTGACTTTC.

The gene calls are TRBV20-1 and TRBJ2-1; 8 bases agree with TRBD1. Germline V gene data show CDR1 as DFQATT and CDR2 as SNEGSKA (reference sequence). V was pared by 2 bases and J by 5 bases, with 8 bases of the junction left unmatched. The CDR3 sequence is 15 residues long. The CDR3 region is CSARPDRGGHNEQFF. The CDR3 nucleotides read TGCAGTGCTAGACCCGACAGGGGAGGACACAATGAGCAGTTCTTC.

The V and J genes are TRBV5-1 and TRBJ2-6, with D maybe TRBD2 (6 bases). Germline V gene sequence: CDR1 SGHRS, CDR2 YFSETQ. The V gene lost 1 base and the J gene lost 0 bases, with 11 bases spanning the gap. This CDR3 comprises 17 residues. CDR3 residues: CASSLPGETSGANVLTF. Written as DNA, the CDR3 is TGCGCCAGCAGCTTGCCGGGAGAGACCTCTGGGGCCAACGTCCTGACTTTC.

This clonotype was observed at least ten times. The chain's CDR3 is CASSWTGNTGELFF. Written as DNA, the CDR3 is TGCGCCAGCAGCTGGACAGGGAACACCGGGGAGCTGTTTTTT. The chain uses TRBV5-1 and TRBJ2-2; 7 bases fit TRBD1. Germline trimming cut 3 bases from V and 1 base from J; bases unmatched to any gene: 0. Germline CDR1 and CDR2: SGHRS and YFSETQ. The CDR3 sequence is 14 residues long.

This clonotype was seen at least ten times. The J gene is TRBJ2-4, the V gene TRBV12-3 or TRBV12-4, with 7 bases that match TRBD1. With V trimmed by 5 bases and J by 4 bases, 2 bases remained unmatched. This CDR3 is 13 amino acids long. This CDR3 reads CASSGDSKNIQYF. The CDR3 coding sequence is TGTGCCAGCAGTGGGGACAGTAAAAACATTCAGTACTTC.

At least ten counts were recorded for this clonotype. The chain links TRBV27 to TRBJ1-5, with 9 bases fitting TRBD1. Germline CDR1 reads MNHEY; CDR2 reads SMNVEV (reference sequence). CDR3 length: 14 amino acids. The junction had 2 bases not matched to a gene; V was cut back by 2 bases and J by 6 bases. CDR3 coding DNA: TGTGCCAGCAGTTTAAGGGACAGGGTTCAGCCCCAGCATTTT. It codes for CASSLRDRVQPQHF.

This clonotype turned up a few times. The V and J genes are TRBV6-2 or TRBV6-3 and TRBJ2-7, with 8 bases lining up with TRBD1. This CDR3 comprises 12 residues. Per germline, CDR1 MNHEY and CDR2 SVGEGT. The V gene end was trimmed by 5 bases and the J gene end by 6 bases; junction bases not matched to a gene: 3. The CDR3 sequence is CASSRQGREQYV. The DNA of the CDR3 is TGTGCCAGCAGTCGACAGGGGCGCGAGCAGTACGTC.

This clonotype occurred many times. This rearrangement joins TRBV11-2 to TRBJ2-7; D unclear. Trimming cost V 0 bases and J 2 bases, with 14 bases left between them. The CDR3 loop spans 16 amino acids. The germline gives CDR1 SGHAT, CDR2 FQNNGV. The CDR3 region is CASSLEFAGVTYEQYF. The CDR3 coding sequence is TGTGCCAGCAGCTTAGAATTTGCAGGAGTAACCTACGAGCAGTACTTC.

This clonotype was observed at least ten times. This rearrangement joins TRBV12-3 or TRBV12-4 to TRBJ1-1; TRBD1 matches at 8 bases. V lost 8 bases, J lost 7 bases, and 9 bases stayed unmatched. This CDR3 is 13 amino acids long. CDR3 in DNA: TGTGCCAGCGACAGGGGAAATCTGGATGAAGCTTTCTTT. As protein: CASDRGNLDEAFF.

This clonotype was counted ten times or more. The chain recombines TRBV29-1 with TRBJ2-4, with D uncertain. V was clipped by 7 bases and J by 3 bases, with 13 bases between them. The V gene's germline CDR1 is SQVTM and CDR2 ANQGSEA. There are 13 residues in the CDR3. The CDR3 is CSANLGGKNIQYF. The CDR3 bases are TGCAGCGCGAACTTGGGTGGCAAAAACATTCAGTACTTC.

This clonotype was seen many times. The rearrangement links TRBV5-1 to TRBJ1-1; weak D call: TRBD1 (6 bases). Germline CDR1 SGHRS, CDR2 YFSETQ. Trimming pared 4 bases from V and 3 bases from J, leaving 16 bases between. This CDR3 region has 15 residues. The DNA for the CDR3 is TGCGCCAGCAGCAGGATACAGGGAGGGGACACTGAAGCTTTCTTT. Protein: CASSRIQGGDTEAFF.

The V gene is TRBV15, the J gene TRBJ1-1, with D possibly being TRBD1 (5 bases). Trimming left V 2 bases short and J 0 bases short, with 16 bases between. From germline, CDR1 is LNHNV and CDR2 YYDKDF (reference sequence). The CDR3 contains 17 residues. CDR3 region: CATSRTHPGRMNTEAFF. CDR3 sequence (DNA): TGTGCCACCAGCAGAACCCACCCGGGACGGATGAACACTGAAGCTTTCTTT.

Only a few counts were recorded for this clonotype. CDR3 residues: CASSYGQSSYEQYF. DNA for the CDR3: TGTGCCAGCAGTTATGGACAAAGCTCCTACGAGCAGTACTTC. The J gene is TRBJ2-7, the V gene TRBV6-5; a weak D match, TRBD1 (5 bases). Germline lookup yields CDR1 MNHEY and CDR2 SVGAGI. V gave up 3 bases and J gave up 0 bases, with 9 bases separating them. CDR3 size: 14 residues.

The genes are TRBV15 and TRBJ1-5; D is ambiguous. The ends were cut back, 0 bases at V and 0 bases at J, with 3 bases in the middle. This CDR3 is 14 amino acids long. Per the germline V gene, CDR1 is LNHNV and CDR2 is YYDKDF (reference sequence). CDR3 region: CATSRDNSNQPQHF. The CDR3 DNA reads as TGTGCCACCAGCAGAGACAATAGCAATCAGCCCCAGCATTTT. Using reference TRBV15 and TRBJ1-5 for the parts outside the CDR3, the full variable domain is DAMVIQNPRYQVTQFGKPVTLSCSQTLNHNVMYWYQQKSSQAPKLLFHYYDKDFNNEADTPDNFQSRRPNTSFCFLDIRSPGLGDTAMYLCATSRDNSNQPQHFGDGTRLSIL.

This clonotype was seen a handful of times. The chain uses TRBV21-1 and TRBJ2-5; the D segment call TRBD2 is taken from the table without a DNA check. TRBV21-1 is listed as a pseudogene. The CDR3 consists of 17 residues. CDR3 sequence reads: CASSKRLAGGRGETQYF. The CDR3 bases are TGTGCCAGCAGCAAACGGTTAGCGGGGGGCCGCGGGGAGACCCAGTACTTC.

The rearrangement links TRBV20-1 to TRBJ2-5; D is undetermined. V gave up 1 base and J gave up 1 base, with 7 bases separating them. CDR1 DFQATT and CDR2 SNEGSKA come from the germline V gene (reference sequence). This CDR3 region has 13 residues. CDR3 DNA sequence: TGCAGTGCTAGAGTCGCAGGCCAAGAGACCCAGTACTTC. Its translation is CSARVAGQETQYF.